These T cell receptor beta chains were read from a single sample in a study of blood T cell repertoires in COVID-19. TCRdb's table, derived via immunoSEQ multiplex PCR, lists solely in-frame clones and lacks some. Among over 150,000 clones listed, over 75% were seen once. The sample taken for sequencing was PBMCs or T cells enriched from blood (not recorded which). These TCRs come from a woman aged 50 to 65 who had recovered from COVID-19. Both conserved end residues are part of each CDR3. The D gene is left open where the match is weak. Not all rows give a size; the values are once, few, many and, for expanded clones, a class.

j_call v_call clone_size d_call cdr3_length cdr3_aa cdr3_nt
TRBJ1-5 TRBV30 NA TRBD1 13 CAWETGLNQPQHF TGTGCCTGGGAGACAGGGCTCAATCAGCCCCAGCATTTT
TRBJ2-6 TRBV24-1 NA NA 15 CATSDLGAGANVLTF TGTGCCACCAGTGATCTAGGTGCTGGGGCCAACGTCCTGACTTTC
TRBJ1-1 TRBV28 once NA 12 CASRGPKAEAFF TGTGCCAGCAGGGGGCCCAAGGCTGAAGCTTTCTTT
TRBJ1-2 TRBV5-6 NA TRBD1 14 CASSLGQGAGGYTF TGTGCCAGCAGCTTAGGGCAGGGGGCAGGAGGCTACACCTTC
TRBJ1-6 TRBV11-2 NA NA 14 CASSGQPDNSPLHF TGTGCCAGCAGCGGACAGCCCGATAATTCACCCCTCCACTTT
TRBJ1-6 TRBV28 NA TRBD1 14 CASRMTGLYSPLHF TGTGCCAGCAGGATGACAGGGTTATATTCACCCCTCCACTTT
TRBJ1-2 TRBV28 NA NA 13 CASSSGQPYGYTF TGTGCCAGCAGTTCCGGACAGCCCTATGGCTACACCTTC
TRBJ2-7 TRBV21-1 NA NA 19 CASRRGGRFRGGRYYEQYF TGTGCCAGCAGACGCGGGGGACGGTTCCGAGGAGGTCGTTACTACGAGCAGTACTTC
TRBJ1-1 TRBV28 NA TRBD1 13 CASSTHRGGEAFF TGTGCCAGCAGTACTCACAGGGGTGGAGAAGCTTTCTTT
TRBJ2-3 TRBV5-4 few NA 14 CASSLNSYTDTQYF TGTGCCAGCAGCTTGAACTCATACACAGATACGCAGTATTTT
TRBJ2-7 TRBV7-2 NA TRBD2 15 CASSSSGAYNYEQYF TGTGCCAGCAGCTCTAGCGGGGCTTACAACTACGAGCAGTACTTC
TRBJ1-5 TRBV28 NA TRBD1 16 CASSDLDRGGNQPQHF TGTGCCAGCAGTGACCTCGACAGGGGAGGCAATCAGCCCCAGCATTTT
TRBJ1-4 TRBV6-5 NA TRBD1 14 CASSRTGSNEKLFF TGTGCCAGCAGTCGGACAGGATCTAATGAAAAACTGTTTTTT
TRBJ1-1 TRBV29-1 few TRBD1 13 CSVTGGFGTEAFF TGCAGCGTAACAGGGGGCTTCGGTACTGAAGCTTTCTTT
TRBJ2-7 TRBV5-1 NA TRBD1 15 CASSPRTGDTYEQYF TGCGCCAGCAGCCCCCGGACAGGCGATACCTACGAGCAGTACTTC
TRBJ2-1 TRBV28 few TRBD1 15 CASRLGTADYNEQFF TGTGCCAGCAGGCTCGGGACAGCTGATTACAATGAGCAGTTCTTC
TRBJ1-4 TRBV6-6 NA TRBD1 15 CASSYSQGATEKLFF TGTGCCAGCAGTTACTCCCAGGGGGCAACTGAAAAACTGTTTTTT
TRBJ2-3 TRBV30 NA TRBD2 18 CAWSSLGLAGVGTDTQYF TGTGCCTGGAGTTCCCTCGGTCTAGCGGGAGTGGGCACAGATACGCAGTATTTT
TRBJ2-5 TRBV9 NA TRBD1 14 CASSVAGQGSDQYF TGTGCCAGCAGCGTAGCGGGACAGGGAAGCGACCAGTACTTC
TRBJ2-1 TRBV24-1 NA TRBD2 18 CATSEGTSGSGSYNEQFF TGTGCCACCAGTGAGGGGACTAGCGGGAGTGGATCCTACAATGAGCAGTTCTTC
TRBJ1-3 TRBV14 NA NA 15 CASSLGQKSGNTIYF TGTGCCAGCAGCCTCGGACAAAAGTCTGGAAACACCATATATTTT
TRBJ1-5 TRBV19 NA TRBD1 18 CASSPGTGGEVSNQPQHF TGTGCCAGTAGTCCAGGGACAGGGGGCGAGGTTAGCAATCAGCCCCAGCATTTT
TRBJ2-2 TRBV2 NA NA 15 CASSPLGFNTGELFF TGTGCCAGCAGCCCCCTCGGGTTTAACACCGGGGAGCTGTTTTTT
TRBJ2-7 TRBV18 NA TRBD2 16 CASSPPGLAGLYEQYF TGTGCCAGCTCACCCCCGGGACTAGCGGGACTCTACGAGCAGTACTTC
TRBJ1-3 TRBV10-1 NA TRBD1 16 CASSEPAGTGAYTIYF TGCGCCAGCAGTGAGCCCGCCGGGACAGGGGCTTACACCATATATTTT
TRBJ1-2 TRBV3-1/TRBV3-2 NA NA 15 CASSRYGTSNYGYTF TGTGCCAGCAGCCGATACGGGACTTCTAACTATGGCTACACCTTC
TRBJ1-2 TRBV11-2 NA NA 14 CASSLVLGSYGYTF TGTGCCAGCAGCTTAGTACTAGGCTCCTATGGCTACACCTTC
TRBJ2-5 TRBV5-1 NA NA 14 CASSLEGGRETQYF TGCGCCAGCAGCTTGGAAGGAGGACGGGAGACCCAGTACTTC
TRBJ2-7 TRBV19 NA NA 14 CASSPLGENYEQYF TGTGCCAGTAGCCCTTTGGGAGAGAACTACGAGCAGTACTTC
TRBJ1-5 TRBV5-1 NA TRBD1 15 CASSLGQGKYQPQHF TGCGCCAGCAGCTTGGGACAGGGAAAGTACCAGCCCCAGCATTTT
TRBJ2-7 TRBV6-2/TRBV6-3 once TRBD2 15 CASSPWLAASYEQYF TGTGCCAGCAGCCCATGGCTAGCGGCCTCCTACGAGCAGTACTTC
TRBJ2-3 TRBV7-9 NA TRBD1 15 CASTLTGAGTDTQYF TGTGCCAGCACTTTGACAGGGGCAGGGACAGATACGCAGTATTTT
TRBJ1-1 TRBV3-1/TRBV3-2 NA TRBD1 17 CASRTGTVYLVNTEAFF TGTGCCAGCAGGACAGGGACAGTGTATCTAGTGAACACTGAAGCTTTCTTT
TRBJ1-2 TRBV4-1 once NA 15 CASSQVSGSNYGYTF TGCGCCAGCAGCCAAGTCTCGGGGAGTAATTATGGCTACACCTTC
TRBJ2-2 TRBV19 NA NA 15 CASSTFEVVTGELFF TGTGCCAGTAGTACCTTCGAGGTAGTGACCGGGGAGCTGTTTTTT
TRBJ2-2 TRBV6-2/TRBV6-3 NA TRBD2 14 CASSYSGSGRELFF TGTGCCAGCAGTTATAGCGGGAGTGGACGGGAGCTGTTTTTT
TRBJ2-5 TRBV9 few NA 14 CASSFRQELGTQYF TGTGCCAGCAGCTTCCGACAGGAGCTAGGGACCCAGTACTTC
TRBJ2-7 TRBV27 NA NA 15 CASTSWGRVANEQYF TGTGCCAGCACCTCCTGGGGCAGGGTTGCGAACGAGCAGTACTTC
TRBJ1-5 TRBV19 NA NA 13 CASSITGNQPQHF TGTGCCAGTAGTATAACAGGTAATCAGCCCCAGCATTTT
TRBJ2-7 TRBV19 NA TRBD1 15 CASSIQGQSSYEQYF TGTGCCAGTAGTATCCAGGGACAGAGCTCCTACGAGCAGTACTTC
TRBJ2-5 TRBV5-1 few TRBD1 17 CASSLVRGTGDQETQYF TGCGCCAGCAGCTTGGTCAGGGGGACAGGGGACCAAGAGACCCAGTACTTC
TRBJ2-2 TRBV5-1 NA NA 15 CASSQQGGRTGELFF TGCGCCAGCAGCCAACAGGGTGGGCGAACCGGGGAGCTGTTTTTT
TRBJ1-2 TRBV15 NA TRBD1 16 CATSRGNDRGRFGYTF TGTGCCACCAGCAGGGGGAATGACAGGGGCCGGTTTGGCTACACCTTC
TRBJ1-3 TRBV7-2 few TRBD1 17 CASSRDSVTLYGNTIYF TGTGCCAGCAGCCGGGACAGCGTGACCCTGTATGGAAACACCATATATTTT
TRBJ2-1 TRBV4-1 few NA 13 CASSGHRENEQFF TGCGCCAGCAGCGGACACAGGGAAAATGAGCAGTTCTTC
TRBJ2-2 TRBV2 NA TRBD2 15 CASSDTGGNTGELFF TGTGCCAGCAGTGACACGGGGGGGAACACCGGGGAGCTGTTTTTT
TRBJ2-1 TRBV16 NA NA 13 CASGWSSYNEQFF TGTGCCAGCGGGTGGAGCTCCTACAATGAGCAGTTCTTC
TRBJ2-1 TRBV3-1/TRBV3-2 NA NA 17 CASSQSSDPILFRRGFF TGTGCCAGCAGCCAGAGCTCCGATCCTATATTGTTTCGACGGGGGTTCTTC
TRBJ2-3 TRBV19 once TRBD1 15 CASRPGTGSTDTQYF TGTGCCAGTAGGCCCGGGACAGGTAGCACAGATACGCAGTATTTT
TRBJ2-1 TRBV18 NA TRBD2 18 CASSPPALAGGLYNEQFF TGTGCCAGCTCACCACCGGCCCTAGCGGGAGGGCTATACAATGAGCAGTTCTTC
TRBJ2-7 TRBV14 once NA 14 CASSPERVPYEQYF TGTGCCAGCAGCCCTGAGCGGGTGCCATACGAGCAGTACTTC
TRBJ2-3 TRBV5-1 NA NA 14 CASSGSGWPDTQYF TGCGCCAGCAGCGGATCAGGGTGGCCAGATACGCAGTATTTT
TRBJ2-7 TRBV3-1/TRBV3-2 NA TRBD1 14 CASSQDWGQGEQYF TGTGCCAGCAGCCAAGATTGGGGACAGGGGGAGCAGTACTTC
TRBJ2-1 TRBV9 once TRBD2 16 CASSVGLAEGHNEQFF TGTGCCAGCAGCGTAGGGCTAGCGGAGGGTCACAATGAGCAGTTCTTC
TRBJ1-2 TRBV6-1 NA NA 16 CASSETGRPGTYGYTF TGTGCCAGCAGTGAAACCGGGAGGCCAGGCACCTATGGCTACACCTTC
TRBJ2-4 TRBV10-3 NA NA 14 CATRDTRAKNIQYF TGTGCCACCAGGGACACTCGGGCCAAAAACATTCAGTACTTC
TRBJ1-6 TRBV12-3/TRBV12-4 NA TRBD1 13 CASRGDRGAPLHF TGTGCCAGCAGGGGGGACAGGGGAGCCCCCCTCCACTTT
TRBJ2-1 TRBV5-6 NA NA 13 CASSGEAYNEQFF TGTGCCAGCAGCGGGGAGGCATACAATGAGCAGTTCTTC